This TCR beta chain was sequenced for a study of T cells after yellow fever vaccination. TCRdb passed the 5' RACE reads through MiXCR, listing each CDR3 protein once. The profile shows 70,000 or so distinct CDR3 sequences, around 7.9% of them singletons. This clonotype was counted between two and nine times. Its antigen is still unknown. Study-level results: Any FACS-sorted repertoire could hold abundant clonotypes that contaminate it from the bulk population.

The receptor was isolated from a young man who received the YFV17D yellow fever vaccine. This sample comprised CD8+ T cells sorted from PBMCs, obtained more than 8 days after the first yellow fever vaccination.

CDR3 sequence: CSFLPRADTQYF. The CDR3 DNA sequence: TGCAGTTTCCTTCCTCGTGCAGATACGCAGTATTTT. The chain links TRBV20-1 to TRBJ2-3; D remains ambiguous. The CDR3 totals 12 residues. Trimming pared 8 bases from V and 4 bases from J, leaving 13 bases between. Germline V gene sequence: CDR1 DFQATT, CDR2 SNEGSKA (reference sequence).